This T cell receptor beta chain originates from a study of cytomegalovirus exposure and HLA in healthy donors. The CDR3 length is 13 residues. CDR1 MNHNS and CDR2 SASEGT come from the germline V gene. The V end lost 6 bases, the J end lost 7 bases, and 13 bases lay between the germline ends. Comments on this clone: Its antigen is unknown.

Study outcomes and limitations: The study reported that TCR beta sequences accurately predicted HLA-A and HLA-B alleles in most subjects. Some public TCRs appeared in many individuals, while most sequences were rare.

Primers included in the PCR were 60 Vbeta and 13 Jbeta primers. TCRdb's table, derived via immunoSEQ multiplex PCR, lists solely in-frame clones and lacks some. The sample shows some 210,000 clones, over 75% of them seen only once. The sequencing sample was made of PBMCs. The chain recombines TRBV6-1 with TRBJ1-5; TRBD1 might be the D (6 bases). This TCR derives from a woman aged 50 to 60 in good health and CMV-seropositive. CDR3 amino acids: CASRAGVGQPQHF. The CDR3 bases are TGTGCCAGCAGAGCAGGGGTGGGGCAGCCCCAGCATTTT.